This T cell receptor (beta chain) was identified during a study of identical twins. Study conclusions and caveats: A cross-sectional statistical analysis, not follow-up of the same donors, supported the conclusions.

CDR3 length equals 15 residues. CDR1 is SGHVS and CDR2 is FQNEAQ in the germline V gene. Trimming stripped 5 bases from V and 2 bases from J, with 14 bases between. A remark on this clonotype: Its antigen is unidentified.

TCRdb passed the 5' RACE reads through MiXCR, listing each CDR3 protein once. Among 300,000 to 400,000 distinct CDR3 sequences listed, more than 9% were seen once. The data also belong to a second study, concerning yellow fever vaccine responses in identical twins.

The rearrangement joins TRBV7-8 to TRBJ2-3; D is perhaps TRBD1 (6 bases). Sequenced material: CD8+ T cells sorted from blood. The TCR comes from a young woman in good health. Written as DNA, the CDR3 is TGTGCCAGCAGCCCACACAGGGACCACACAGATACGCAGTATTTT. Its translation: CASSPHRDHTDTQYF.